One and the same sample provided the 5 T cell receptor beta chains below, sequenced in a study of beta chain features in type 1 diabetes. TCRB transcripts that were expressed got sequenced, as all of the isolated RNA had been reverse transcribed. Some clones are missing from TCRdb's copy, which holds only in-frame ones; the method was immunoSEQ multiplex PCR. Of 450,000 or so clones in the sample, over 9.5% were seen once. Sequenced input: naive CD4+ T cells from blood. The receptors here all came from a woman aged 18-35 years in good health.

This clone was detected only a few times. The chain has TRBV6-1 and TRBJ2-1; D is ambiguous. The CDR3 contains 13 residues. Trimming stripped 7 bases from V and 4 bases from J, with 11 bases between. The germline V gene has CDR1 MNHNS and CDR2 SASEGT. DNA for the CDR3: TGTGCCAGCACGGCCCTATGGTACAATGAGCAGTTCTTC. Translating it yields CASTALWYNEQFF.

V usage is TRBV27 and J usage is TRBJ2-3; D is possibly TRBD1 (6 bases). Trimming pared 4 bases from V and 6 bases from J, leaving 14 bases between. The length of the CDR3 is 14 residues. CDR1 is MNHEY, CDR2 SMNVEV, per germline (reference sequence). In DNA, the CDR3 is TGTGCCAGCAGTTACACAGGGATGGGCGATACGCAGTATTTT. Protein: CASSYTGMGDTQYF.

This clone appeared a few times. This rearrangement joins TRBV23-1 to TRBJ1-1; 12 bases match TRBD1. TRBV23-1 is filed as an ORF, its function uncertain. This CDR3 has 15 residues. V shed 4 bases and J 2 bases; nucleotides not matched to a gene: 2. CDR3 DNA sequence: TGCGCCAGCAGTCGGGACAGGGGGCCTAACACTGAAGCTTTCTTT. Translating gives CASSRDRGPNTEAFF.

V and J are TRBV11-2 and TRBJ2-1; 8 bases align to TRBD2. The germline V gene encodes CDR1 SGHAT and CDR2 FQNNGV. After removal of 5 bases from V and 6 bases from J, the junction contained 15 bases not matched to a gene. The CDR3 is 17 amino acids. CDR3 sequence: CASSVARGLDGGNEQFF. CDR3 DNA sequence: TGTGCCAGCAGCGTCGCCCGGGGACTAGATGGTGGCAATGAGCAGTTCTTC. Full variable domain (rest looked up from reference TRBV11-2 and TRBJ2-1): EAGVAQSPRYKIIEKRQSVAFWCNPISGHATLYWYQQILGQGPKLLIQFQNNGVVDDSQLPKDRFSAERLKGVDSTLKIQPAKLEDSAVYLCASSVARGLDGGNEQFFGPGTRLTVL.

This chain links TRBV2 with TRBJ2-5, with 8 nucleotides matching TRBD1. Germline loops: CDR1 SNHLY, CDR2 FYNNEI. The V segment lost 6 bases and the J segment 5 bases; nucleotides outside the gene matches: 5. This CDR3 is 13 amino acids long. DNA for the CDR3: TGTGCCAGCAGCCCGACAGGGGATGAGACCCAGTACTTC. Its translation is CASSPTGDETQYF.